This paragraph reports one TCR beta chain. No antigen is known for it. Per-nucleotide qualities are absent, and no much larger clonotype sits a single base away. In Seattle, one collaborating source enrolled patients while the infection was active and tracked those patients longitudinally over the course of disease. Whole blood was collected in K2EDTA tubes by collaborating institutions according to the institutions' own protocols. Collaborator samples were shipped for TCRbeta analysis as frozen whole blood, isolated PBMCs, or DNA extracted from either sample type. These data belong to a study of blood T cell repertoires in COVID-19 (dated by TCRdb to between 2020 and 2021). For context, the study as a whole: Collaborator samples came from the United States, Italy and Spain and covered acute and convalescent phases of COVID-19. The samples were drawn from the first 160 participants of the ongoing ImmuneRACE study and from over a thousand subjects provided by 6 global collaborators. A freely available public database, intended as a resource for researchers studying the immune response to SARS-CoV-2, is where the repertoires were released. Sample metadata almost always included a de-identified subject ID, COVID-19 status, age in years and sex. Where available, HLA class I and class II types were taken from metadata supplied by the sample provider and were not determined by assay-based typing. Subjects who had been exposed to COVID-19, were actively infected with it, or had recovered from it provided the deeply sampled blood TCRbeta repertoires that made up the dataset. The material from the prospective study consisted of cDNA or gDNA derived from T cells, B-cell-depleted T cells, or PBMCs.

The CDR3 holds 13 amino acids from the cysteine to the phenylalanine. The sequence is cut down to CDR3 DNA, 39 bases in frame from base 1. Reading the germline V gene gives CDR1 SQVTM and CDR2 ANQGSEA. The junction shows trimming of 5 bases on V and 4 bases on J, plus 14 bases between the germline ends. The immunoSEQ Assay, a bias-controlled multiplex PCR, was used to amplify TCRbeta CDR3 regions from genomic DNA. The published analysis was carried out like this. Within the assay, amplification of reference gene primers was used to estimate how many nucleated cells each sample contained. To quantify the absolute abundance of each unique TCRbeta CDR3 rearrangement, sequence reads were collapsed and filtered. For each sample, productive Simpson clonality was calculated as the square root of Simpson's diversity index over productive rearrangements. Entries here come from immuneACCESS through TCRdb and include only in-frame sequences with V and J called. Some clones fail to appear in such tables; in the studies checked, an unresolved V gene covers under half of the shortfall, and the cause of the remainder is unknown. D and trimming were read from the DNA, whereas the V and J calls and clone size are those reported in that table. Counted in this sample were more than 95,000 clones; about 90% of them appeared once. Together, the top ten hold just over 2% of the sample.

Here is what the overall study found, with its caveats: The quantity of clinical and demographic metadata differed by source and by participant and was supplied without curation.

The sequence is built from TRBV29-1 and TRBJ1-1; perhaps TRBD1 is the D gene, with 6 bases matching. The clonotype originates from a man in his forties or fifties with COVID-19, enrolled during active disease. The material sequenced was peripheral blood. DNA sequence: TGCAGCGTTCTGTGGGGGCGCATCACTGAAGCTTTCTTT. Translated, this gives CSVLWGRITEAFF.